The 19 T cell receptor beta chains given below trace back to one sample, sequenced in a study of cytomegalovirus exposure and HLA in healthy donors. The PCR was carried out with 60 Vbeta primers and 13 Jbeta primers. Sequenced by immunoSEQ multiplex PCR; TCRdb stores in-frame clones only, minus some. The sample records tens of thousands of clones, approximately 80% being singletons. Sequencing was performed on PBMCs. These receptors came from a woman between 50 and 59 years old in good health and CMV-seropositive.

The chain couples TRBV10-3 to TRBJ2-3; TRBD2 aligns across 11 bases. V was pared by 10 bases and J by 2 bases, with 11 bases of the junction left unmatched. CDR1 ENHRY and CDR2 SYGVKD come from the germline V gene. The length of the CDR3 is 16 residues. The chain's CDR3 is CATYTSGRALTDTQYF. For the CDR3, the DNA is TGTGCCACTTATACTAGCGGGAGAGCCCTCACAGATACGCAGTATTTT.

The genes are TRBV7-9 and TRBJ2-1, with unresolved D. From germline, CDR1 is SEHNR and CDR2 FQNEAQ (reference sequence). The CDR3 is 11 amino acids. Trimming left V 3 bases short and J 8 bases short, with 5 bases between. CDR3 nucleotides: TGTGCCAGCAGCTTTCTAGATGAGCAGTTCTTC. This encodes CASSFLDEQFF.

The chain combines TRBV10-2 with TRBJ1-1, with D hard to call. V lost 4 bases and J lost 5, with 8 bases in between. The CDR3 is 12 residues long. Germline CDR1 WSHSY, CDR2 SAAADI. The CDR3 region is CASSARVTEAFF. The DNA for the CDR3 is TGCGCCAGCAGTGCCCGGGTGACTGAAGCTTTCTTT.

The chain joins TRBV2 to TRBJ1-6; 8 bases fit TRBD1. The ends lost 2 bases at V and 10 bases at J; junction bases unmatched: 4. This CDR3 has 14 amino acids. Looked up from germline, CDR1 is SNHLY and CDR2 is FYNNEI. The DNA for the CDR3 is TGTGCCAGCAGTGAACAGGGGACAGGCTCACCCCTCCACTTT. Encoded protein: CASSEQGTGSPLHF.

This chain joins TRBV9 and TRBJ2-3, with 8 bases matching TRBD2. This CDR3 is built from 15 residues. Looked up from germline, CDR1 is SGDLS and CDR2 is YYNGEE. V gave up 3 bases and J gave up 4 bases; unmatched junction bases: 7. The CDR3 bases are TGTGCCAGCAGCGCCAAAGCGGGGGCGGCAGATACGCAGTATTTT. Translating it yields CASSAKAGAADTQYF.

The CDR3 nucleotides are TGTGCCAGCTCACCGACAGAAATCACGAACACCGGGGAGCTGTTTTTT. Translating it yields CASSPTEITNTGELFF. The chain is built from TRBV18 and TRBJ2-2; tentatively, D is TRBD1 (5 bases). Trimming removed 3 bases from V and 0 bases from J, with 11 bases in between. The V gene's germline CDR1 is KGHSH and CDR2 LQKENI. This CDR3 region has 16 residues. Full variable domain (remainder filled in from reference TRBV18 and TRBJ2-2): NAGVMQNPRHLVRRRGQEARLRCSPMKGHSHVYWYRQLPEEGLKFMVYLQKENIIDESGMPKERFSAEFPKEGPSILRIQQVVRGDSAAYFCASSPTEITNTGELFFGEGSRLTVL.

The rearrangement joins TRBV7-6 to TRBJ2-2, with 10 bases aligning to TRBD2. The CDR3 runs 17 residues. V dropped 0 bases and J dropped 5; count of bases not matched to a gene: 6. CDR1 is SGHVS and CDR2 is FNYEAQ in the germline V gene. The CDR3 bases are TGTGCCAGCAGCTTAGCCTCTAGCGGGGGAGGAACCGGGGAGCTGTTTTTT. This sequence encodes CASSLASSGGGTGELFF.

This clone has only a few counts. The chain combines TRBV7-2 with TRBJ1-5, with D uncertain. CDR1 is SGHTA and CDR2 is FQGNSA in the germline V gene. V lost 5 bases and J lost 1, with 12 bases in between. The CDR3 is 15 amino acids. CDR3 amino acids: CASSRVGSSNQPQHF. The CDR3 nucleotides are TGTGCCAGCAGCCGCGTGGGGAGCAGCAATCAGCCCCAGCATTTT.

DNA for the CDR3: TGTGCCAGCAGCGCCGCGGACTACAACACAGATACGCAGTATTTT. It is translated as CASSAADYNTDTQYF. The chain has TRBV9 and TRBJ2-3; possible D gene TRBD2, 6 bases. Trimming shortened V by 3 bases and J by 2 bases, and 13 bases separated the two germline ends. The CDR3 runs to 15 residues. The germline CDR1 and CDR2 sequences are SGDLS and YYNGEE.

This clone was observed a few times. The chain couples TRBV21-1 to TRBJ1-2. TRBV21-1 is a pseudogene. CDR3 size: 10 residues. CDR3 in DNA: TGTGCCAGCAGCAAATTGGGAGCCACCTTC. Its translation is CASSKLGATF.

This chain joins TRBV5-1 and TRBJ2-5, with TRBD2 identical over 7 bases. The CDR3 length is 15 residues. Unmatched junction bases numbered 8, after V lost 5 bases and J lost 1 base. The germline CDR1 and CDR2 sequences are SGHRS and YFSETQ. The CDR3 loop is CASSPAPGGQETQYF. For the CDR3, the DNA is TGCGCCAGCAGTCCAGCGCCGGGGGGCCAAGAGACCCAGTACTTC.

The V and J genes are TRBV6-5 and TRBJ1-2; D unclear. V was shortened by 5 bases and J by 2 bases, with 12 bases between the two germline ends. There are 14 residues in the CDR3. Germline V lookup: CDR1 MNHEY, CDR2 SVGAGI. DNA for the CDR3: TGTGCCAGCAGTCTTTCTTTTTCCAACTATGGCTACACCTTC. It translates to CASSLSFSNYGYTF.

This clone showed up just once. CDR3: CASQDTSQGAYEQYF. As DNA, the CDR3 is TGTGCCAGCCAGGACACCTCTCAGGGGGCCTACGAGCAGTACTTC. The chain links TRBV2 to TRBJ2-7; 7 bases fit TRBD1. After removal of 8 bases from V and 2 bases from J, the junction contained 12 bases not matched to a gene. The CDR3 length is 15 residues. Germline V gene data show CDR1 as SNHLY and CDR2 as FYNNEI. Full variable domain (outside the CDR3, taken from reference TRBV2 and TRBJ2-7): EPEVTQTPSHQVTQMGQEVILRCVPISNHLYFYWYRQILGQKVEFLVSFYNNEISEKSEIFDDQFSVERPDGSNFTLKIRSTKLEDSAMYFCASQDTSQGAYEQYFGPGTRLTVT.

The chain couples TRBV4-1 to TRBJ1-2; 7 positions agree with TRBD1. Germline V gene data show CDR1 as MGHRA and CDR2 as YSYEKL. There are 18 residues in the CDR3. The trim removed 1 base at V and 0 bases at J, leaving 11 bases unmatched. The CDR3 reads CASSQVNRGQLSNYGYTF. In DNA, the CDR3 is TGCGCCAGCAGCCAAGTAAACAGGGGCCAACTCTCTAACTATGGCTACACCTTC.

V and J are TRBV11-2 and TRBJ2-2; no clear D gene. The V and J ends lost 3 bases and 0 bases respectively, with 5 bases between them. The germline gives CDR1 SGHAT, CDR2 FQNNGV. The CDR3 length is 14 residues. The CDR3 DNA reads TGTGCCAGCAGCTTCTTAACGAACACCGGGGAGCTGTTTTTT. The encoded protein is CASSFLTNTGELFF.

This chain connects TRBV5-1 to TRBJ1-2, with D unclear. Germline CDR1 is SGHRS and CDR2 is YFSETQ. The CDR3 totals 13 residues. V lost 3 bases and J 2 bases, leaving 8 bases between the germline ends. CDR3 sequence reads: CASSSGGNYGYTF. The CDR3 DNA follows: TGCGCCAGCAGCTCCGGAGGGAACTATGGCTACACCTTC. Full variable domain (outside the CDR3, taken from reference TRBV5-1 and TRBJ1-2): KAGVTQTPRYLIKTRGQQVTLSCSPISGHRSVSWYQQTPGQGLQFLFEYFSETQRNKGNFPGRFSGRQFSNSRSEMNVSTLELGDSALYLCASSSGGNYGYTFGSGTRLTVV.

The rearrangement links TRBV7-9 to TRBJ1-1, with D perhaps TRBD1 (6 bases). CDR1 and CDR2 from the germline V gene are SEHNR and FQNEAQ (reference sequence). V was cut by 1 base and J by 8 bases, with 11 bases left in between. This CDR3 spans 13 amino acids. The CDR3 loop reads CASSLEQGTEAFF. For the CDR3, the DNA is TGTGCCAGCAGCTTAGAACAGGGAACCGAAGCTTTCTTT. The full variable domain, in which reference TRBV7-9 and TRBJ1-1 provide the parts outside the CDR3, is DTGVSQNPRHKITKRGQNVTFRCDPISEHNRLYWYRQTLGQGPEFLTYFQNEAQLEKSRLLSDRFSAERPKGSFSTLEIQRTEQGDSAMYLCASSLEQGTEAFFGQGTRLTVV.

The chain employs TRBV7-8 and TRBJ1-2, with 7 nucleotides matching TRBD1. Germline CDR1 is SGHVS and CDR2 is FQNEAQ. This CDR3 spans 16 amino acids. The J segment lost 4 bases and the V segment lost 0 bases, leaving 8 bases of the junction unmatched. The CDR3 here is CASSLASVQGLYGYTF. CDR3 DNA sequence: TGTGCCAGCAGCTTAGCCTCAGTACAGGGGCTCTATGGCTACACCTTC.

This chain uses TRBV15 with TRBJ2-7; 9 positions agree with TRBD1. CDR3 length equals 16 residues. CDR1 is LNHNV, CDR2 YYDKDF, per germline (reference sequence). Trimming removed 2 bases from V and 2 bases from J; junction bases left unmatched: 7. CDR3 sequence reads: CATSRTPGQGTYEQYF. DNA of the CDR3: TGTGCCACCAGCAGAACCCCGGGACAGGGAACCTACGAGCAGTACTTC.